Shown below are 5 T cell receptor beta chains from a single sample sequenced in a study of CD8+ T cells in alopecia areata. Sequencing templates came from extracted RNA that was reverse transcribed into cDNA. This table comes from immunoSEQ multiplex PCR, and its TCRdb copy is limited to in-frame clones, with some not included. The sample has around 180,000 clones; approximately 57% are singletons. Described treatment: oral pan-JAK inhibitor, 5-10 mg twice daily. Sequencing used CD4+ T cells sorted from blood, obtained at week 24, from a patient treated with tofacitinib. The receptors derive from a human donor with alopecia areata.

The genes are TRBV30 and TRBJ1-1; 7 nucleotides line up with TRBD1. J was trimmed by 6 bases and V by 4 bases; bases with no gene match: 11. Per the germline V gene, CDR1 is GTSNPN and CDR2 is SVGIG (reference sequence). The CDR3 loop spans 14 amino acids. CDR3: CAWILRGLNPEAFF. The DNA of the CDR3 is TGTGCCTGGATCCTAAGGGGGCTGAATCCTGAAGCTTTCTTT.

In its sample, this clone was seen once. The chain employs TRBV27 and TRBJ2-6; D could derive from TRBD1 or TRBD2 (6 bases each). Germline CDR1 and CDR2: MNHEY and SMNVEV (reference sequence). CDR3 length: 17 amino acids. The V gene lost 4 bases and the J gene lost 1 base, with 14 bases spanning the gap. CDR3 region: CASSWGLGSSGANVLTF. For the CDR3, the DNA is TGTGCCAGCAGTTGGGGGCTCGGGAGTTCTGGGGCCAACGTCCTGACTTTC. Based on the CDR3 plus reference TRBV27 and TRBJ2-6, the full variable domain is EAQVTQNPRYLITVTGKKLTVTCSQNMNHEYMSWYRQDPGLGLRQIYYSMNVEVTDKGDVPEGYKVSRKEKRNFPLILESPSPNQTSLYFCASSWGLGSSGANVLTFGAGSRLTVL.

The DNA of the CDR3 is TGTGCCAGCAGCTCCCCCAGGCAGAGCAACACTGAAGCTTTCTTT. Residues: CASSSPRQSNTEAFF. This chain uses TRBV5-6 with TRBJ1-1; no firm D call. Germline loops: CDR1 SGHDT, CDR2 YYEEEE. This CDR3 has 15 amino acids. V dropped 3 bases and J dropped 2 bases, with 14 bases sitting between them. The full variable domain, in which reference TRBV5-6 and TRBJ1-1 provide the parts outside the CDR3, is DAGVTQSPTHLIKTRGQQVTLRCSPKSGHDTVSWYQQALGQGPQFIFQYYEEEERQRGNFPDRFSGHQFPNYSSELNVNALLLGDSALYLCASSSPRQSNTEAFFGQGTRLTVV.

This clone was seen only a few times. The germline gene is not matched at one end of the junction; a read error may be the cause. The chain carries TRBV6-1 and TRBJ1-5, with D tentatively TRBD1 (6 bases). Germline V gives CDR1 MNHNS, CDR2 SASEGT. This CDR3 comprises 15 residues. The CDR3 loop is CASSERGVNHQPQHF. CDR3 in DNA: TGTGCCAGCAGTGAAAGGGGGGTAAATCATCAACCCCAGCATTTT.

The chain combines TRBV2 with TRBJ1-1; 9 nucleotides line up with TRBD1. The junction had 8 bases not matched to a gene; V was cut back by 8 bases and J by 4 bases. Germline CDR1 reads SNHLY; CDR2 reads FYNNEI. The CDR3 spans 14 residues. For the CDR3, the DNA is TGTGCCAGCTTAACCCCGGGACAGGGCACTGAAGCTTTCTTT. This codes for CASLTPGQGTEAFF. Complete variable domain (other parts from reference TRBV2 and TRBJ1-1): EPEVTQTPSHQVTQMGQEVILRCVPISNHLYFYWYRQILGQKVEFLVSFYNNEISEKSEIFDDQFSVERPDGSNFTLKIRSTKLEDSAMYFCASLTPGQGTEAFFGQGTRLTVV.